These 17 T cell receptor beta chains were sequenced from one sample in a study of OX40 agonist ivuxolimab in advanced cancers. The method was immunoSEQ multiplex PCR; TCRdb's version includes in-frame clones alone and lacks a portion of them. Counted here are about 62,000 clones, 85% occurring once; the ten biggest clones make up 4%. The sample in question was CD4+ or CD8+ T cells sorted from blood, obtained in a trial of the OX40 agonist ivuxolimab. The receptors were gathered from an adult with an advanced solid tumor such as melanoma, head and neck, liver or kidney cancer.

The chain uses TRBV28 and TRBJ1-5; D is undetermined. Trimming took 4 bases from V and 5 from J, leaving 6 bases between them. CDR1 and CDR2 from the germline V gene are MDHEN and SYDVKM. The CDR3 sequence is 12 residues long. In DNA form, the CDR3 reads TGTGCCAGCAGTTCCGGTGATCAGCCCCAGCATTTT. This codes for CASSSGDQPQHF.

This clone occurred once. V usage is TRBV5-6 and J usage is TRBJ2-3; 7 bases are shared with TRBD2. Trimming took 2 bases from V and 0 from J; bases not matched to a gene: 3. The CDR3 sequence is 15 residues long. The germline CDR1 and CDR2 sequences are SGHDT and YYEEEE. The CDR3 loop is CASSFTGGSTDTQYF. The CDR3 DNA follows: TGTGCCAGCAGCTTTACCGGGGGGAGCACAGATACGCAGTATTTT. Based on the CDR3 plus reference TRBV5-6 and TRBJ2-3, the full variable domain is DAGVTQSPTHLIKTRGQQVTLRCSPKSGHDTVSWYQQALGQGPQFIFQYYEEEERQRGNFPDRFSGHQFPNYSSELNVNALLLGDSALYLCASSFTGGSTDTQYFGPGTRLTVL.

The chain carries TRBV19 and TRBJ2-3, with 15 bases aligning to TRBD2. CDR1 and CDR2 (germline): LNHDA, SQIVND (reference sequence). This CDR3 contains 18 residues. V was clipped by 7 bases and J by 4 bases; unmatched bases: 12. The CDR3 here is CASTNTRTSGREADTQYF. In DNA form, the CDR3 reads TGTGCCAGTACCAATACCCGGACTAGCGGGAGGGAGGCAGATACGCAGTATTTT.

The rearrangement joins TRBV6-5 to TRBJ1-3, with a weak D call TRBD1 (6 bases). Germline V gene sequence: CDR1 MNHEY, CDR2 SVGAGI. Trimming removed 6 bases at V and 4 bases at J, with 13 bases between. CDR3 length: 14 residues. CDR3 nucleotide sequence: TGTGCCAGCAGGACCCAGGGGACCGGAAACACCATATATTTT. This sequence encodes CASRTQGTGNTIYF.

The J gene is TRBJ1-5, the V gene TRBV11-2, with a possible D match to TRBD1 (5 bases). Trimming pared 4 bases from V and 7 bases from J, leaving 17 bases between. Germline CDR1 and CDR2: SGHAT and FQNNGV. The CDR3 is made up of 15 amino acids. The CDR3 protein is CASSSGTSRAQPQHF. CDR3 nucleotide sequence: TGTGCCAGCAGCTCCGGGACCTCCAGGGCACAGCCCCAGCATTTT.

The chain recombines TRBV7-8 with TRBJ2-5; TRBD2 agrees at 8 bases. This CDR3 has 15 residues. Germline CDR1 SGHVS, CDR2 FQNEAQ. Trimming cost V 5 bases and J 4 bases; bases outside gene matches: 9. The CDR3 spells CASSPAKRELETQYF. Here the CDR3 DNA reads TGTGCCAGCAGCCCCGCCAAGCGGGAGCTAGAGACCCAGTACTTC.

This chain joins TRBV18 and TRBJ2-2, with 11 bases matching TRBD1. In germline, CDR1 is KGHSH, CDR2 LQKENI. V lost 6 bases, J lost 3 bases, and 3 bases stayed unmatched. The CDR3 covers 15 residues. The CDR3, as DNA: TGTGCCAGCTCGCTGGGACAGGGGGACACCGGGGAGCTGTTTTTT. It codes for CASSLGQGDTGELFF.

The rearrangement uses TRBV2 and TRBJ2-5; 8 bases fit TRBD1. V lost 5 bases and J lost 4; bases outside the gene matches: 6. CDR1 and CDR2 from the germline V gene are SNHLY and FYNNEI. This CDR3 region has 14 residues. CDR3 region: CASSHAGGAETQYF. The CDR3 nucleotides are TGTGCCAGCAGTCACGCAGGGGGCGCAGAGACCCAGTACTTC.

The chain joins TRBV5-6 to TRBJ1-5, with D hard to call. The CDR3 sequence is 14 residues long. Per the germline V gene, CDR1 is SGHDT and CDR2 is YYEEEE. The V and J ends lost 0 bases and 9 bases respectively, with 13 bases between them. The CDR3 here is CASSLAGGARPQHF. In nucleotides, the CDR3 is TGTGCCAGCAGCTTGGCTGGAGGTGCTCGGCCCCAGCATTTT.

The chain employs TRBV18 and TRBJ2-1; 11 bases align to TRBD2. The CDR3 is 16 residues long. V lost 3 bases, J lost 8 bases, and 9 bases stayed unmatched. Germline V gives CDR1 KGHSH, CDR2 LQKENI. CDR3 protein: CASSPGELAGGYEQFF. DNA of the CDR3: TGTGCCAGCTCACCGGGGGAGCTAGCGGGAGGCTATGAGCAGTTCTTC.

The DNA for the CDR3 is TGTGCAAGTCGCTTACCTACTAGCGGGGGCCTGGAGCAGTACTTC. Protein product: CASRLPTSGGLEQYF. The chain has TRBV12-2 and TRBJ2-7; TRBD2 is taken as the D call from the table, unchecked against the DNA. TRBV12-2 is listed as a pseudogene. The CDR3 sequence is 15 residues long.

The chain recombines TRBV28 with TRBJ2-7; 10 bases line up with TRBD1. V trimming: 2 bases; J trimming: 0 bases; junction bases outside the gene matches: 4. The CDR3 length is 16 residues. The germline V gene has CDR1 MDHEN and CDR2 SYDVKM. The CDR3 nucleotides are TGTGCCAGCAGTTTAGGGGACAGGGGCCTCTCCTACGAGCAGTACTTC. This sequence encodes CASSLGDRGLSYEQYF.

V and J are TRBV15 and TRBJ2-5; tentatively, D is TRBD1 (6 bases). The CDR3 length is 14 residues. The germline CDR1 and CDR2 sequences are LNHNV and YYDKDF (reference sequence). V lost 0 bases and J 3 bases, leaving 8 bases between the germline ends. The CDR3 DNA is TGTGCCACCAGCAGAGACACAGGGAAAGAGACCCAGTACTTC. Its protein is CATSRDTGKETQYF.

This clone appeared a single time. The J gene is TRBJ2-5, the V gene TRBV7-3; 10 bases match TRBD1. With the DNA end fitting TRBJ2-7 better, the J assignment may be wrong. The CDR3 loop spans 16 amino acids. The germline V gene has CDR1 SGHTA and CDR2 FQGTGA. This CDR3 reads CASSSSPPGQGSEQYF. The CDR3 coding sequence is TGTGCCAGCAGCTCCTCCCCCCCGGGACAGGGGAGCGAGCAGTACTTC.

The chain links TRBV7-2 to TRBJ1-1; 9 bases are a match to TRBD1. The CDR3 is 19 residues long. CDR1 SGHTA and CDR2 FQGNSA come from the germline V gene. Trimming removed 6 bases from V and 4 bases from J; junction bases left unmatched: 21. The CDR3 here is CASRDPLSGTGFLSTEAFF. CDR3 DNA: TGTGCCAGCAGGGACCCGCTTTCCGGGACAGGGTTTTTGAGCACTGAAGCTTTCTTT. The variable domain in full, completed from reference TRBV7-2 and TRBJ1-1, reads GAGVSQSPSNKVTEKGKDVELRCDPISGHTALYWYRQSLGQGLEFLIYFQGNSAPDKSGLPSDRFSAERTGGSVSTLTIQRTQQEDSAVYLCASRDPLSGTGFLSTEAFFGQGTRLTVV.

This rearrangement joins TRBV4-1 to TRBJ2-7, with 10 bases fitting TRBD1. After removal of 1 base from V and 2 bases from J, the junction contained 2 bases not matched to a gene. Germline V gene data show CDR1 as MGHRA and CDR2 as YSYEKL. This CDR3 has 15 amino acids. CDR3 in amino acids: CASSQGTGGTYEQYF. CDR3 nucleotide sequence: TGCGCCAGCAGCCAAGGGACAGGGGGTACCTACGAGCAGTACTTC.

V and J are TRBV19 and TRBJ1-1; D is undetermined. The germline V gene has CDR1 LNHDA and CDR2 SQIVND (reference sequence). CDR3 length: 15 amino acids. V was pared by 5 bases and J by 3 bases, with 16 bases between. This chain's CDR3 is CASSRVIATDTEAFF. The CDR3 DNA reads as TGTGCCAGTAGTCGTGTGATAGCCACGGACACTGAAGCTTTCTTT.